This TCR beta chain was recorded in a study of tumor and adjacent non-tumor tissue in lung cancer (dated by TCRdb to between 2017 and 2018). Looking at the study overall: The cohort included under 15 adenocarcinoma, 2 squamous cell carcinoma and 1 small cell lung cancer patients. Ages among the approximately 15 patients ranged from about 30 to 80 years, there were roughly ten men and 5 women, and disease was at TNM stage I to III. In total, sequencing yielded 125,075,908 productive TCRbeta reads, which works out to an average of approximately 4.1 million reads per sample. Using bulk TCRbeta repertoires from over 14 lung cancer patients, the study set lung tumor tissue side by side with matched distant non-tumor lung tissue. For each patient, one tumor sample and one normal lung sample were taken, giving thirty paired specimens that underwent TCRbeta CDR3 sequencing.

The V and J ends are trimmed by 1 base and 7 bases, leaving 8 bases between them. The CDR3 runs 14 residues from the cysteine to the phenylalanine. The CDR3 DNA has 42 bases and is translated from base 1. Sequences MNHNS (CDR1) and SASEGT (CDR2) are obtained from the germline V gene. Library creation used multiplex PCR. The sequencer listed for this sample is Illumina HiSeq 2500. TCRbeta libraries were built by three rounds of nested PCR using primers (Table S4), following protocols modified from ARM-PCR. Before sequencing, PCR products of 200-500 bp were excised from the gel and purified with the QIAquick gel extraction kit. In the original analysis: Trimmomatic was used to clean the reads, FLASH merged the cleaned reads into complete CDR3 sequences, and MiTCR assigned the sequences to V(D)J germline segments. VDJtools was used to compute clonal diversity as the inverse Simpson's index. In-frame sequences without a premature stop codon were defined as productive reads. Clones were called with MiXCR by TCRdb after fastp trimmed the public reads at Q25, and only in-frame beta chains were retained. Under each unique CDR3 protein, matching rows form one entry showing the most common genes and DNA. None of the V and J calls come from the authors' own analysis; TCRdb made them. The sample profile shows around 60,000 distinct CDR3 sequences; roughly two thirds of them were found once. Together, the top ten hold roughly a third of the sample.

On the study overall, not on this receptor specifically: Only about 15 patients were included in the cohort, and the need for larger samples and more detailed clinical data was noted by the authors. TCR diversity was significantly higher in younger patients, and greater tumor TCR diversity was associated with shorter overall survival and shorter disease-free survival. Tumor tissue showed significantly greater TCR diversity (inverse Simpson) than normal lung tissue (roughly 390 vs 170, P = 0.0075, Mann-Whitney U test). Neither the sequencing platform nor unique molecular identifiers are mentioned in the methods. Because peripheral blood was not sequenced, blood TCRbeta repertoires in the lung cancer patients of the study were not examined. The top 100 clones made up a significantly larger cumulative share of the repertoire in normal lung than in tumor tissue.

Bulk unsorted tissue served as the source for RNA extraction, and RNA quality was assessed using a NanoDrop ND-1000 and an Agilent 2100. Distant non-tumor tissue taken more than 3 cm from the tumor edge was used as the normal lung sample. All donors had newly diagnosed lung cancer, had not received prior chemotherapy, and were admitted for thoracic surgery in China between August and November 2014. The study excluded patients who had received radiotherapy or chemotherapy before or who had another cancer at the same time. Surgical tissue pieces of roughly 1-2.2 cm3 were preserved in RNAlater solution and were kept at -80 degrees C until use. This clonotype was detected ten times or more. Its antigen remains undetermined. Per-base qualities were not stored, and no clone one base away is much larger.

The TCR was taken from a man in his 70s with non-small cell lung cancer. Sequencing input: distant non-tumor lung tissue. The chain is made from TRBV6-1 and TRBJ1-6; the D gene identity is not certain. DNA sequence: TGTGCCAGCAGTGAAGGTGACGGCAATTCACCCCTCCACTTT. Protein translation: CASSEGDGNSPLHF.